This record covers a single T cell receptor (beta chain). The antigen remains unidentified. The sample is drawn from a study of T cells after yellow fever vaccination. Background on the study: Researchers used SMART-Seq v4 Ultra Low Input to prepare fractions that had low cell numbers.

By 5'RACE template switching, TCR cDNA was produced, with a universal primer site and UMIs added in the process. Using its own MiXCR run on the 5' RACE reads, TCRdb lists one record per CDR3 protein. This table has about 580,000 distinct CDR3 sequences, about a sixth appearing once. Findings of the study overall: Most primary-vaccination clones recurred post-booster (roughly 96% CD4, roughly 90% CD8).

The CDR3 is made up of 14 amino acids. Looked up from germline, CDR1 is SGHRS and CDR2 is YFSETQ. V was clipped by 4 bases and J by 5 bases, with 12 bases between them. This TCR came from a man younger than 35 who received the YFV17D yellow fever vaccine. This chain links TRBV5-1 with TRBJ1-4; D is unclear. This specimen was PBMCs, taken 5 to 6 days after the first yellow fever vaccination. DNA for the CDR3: TGCGCCAGCAGCGGCCGACCGAGCAATGAAAAACTGTTTTTT. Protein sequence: CASSGRPSNEKLFF.